The source of this TCR beta chain is a study of cytomegalovirus exposure and HLA in healthy donors. Study conclusions and caveats: Analyzed later, most CMV-associated TCR beta chains appeared HLA-restricted. The study designated 150 or so TCR beta chains cytomegalovirus-associated. What TCR beta sequences reportedly achieved was accurate prediction of HLA-A and HLA-B alleles in most subjects.

Germline V lookup: CDR1 MNHNS, CDR2 SASEGT. Trimming cost V 0 bases and J 4 bases; bases outside gene matches: 8. This CDR3 has 16 amino acids. This clone was recorded only once. Its antigen is not known. PCR was performed using 60 Vbeta and 13 Jbeta primers. Clones were sequenced by immunoSEQ multiplex PCR, and TCRdb holds only the in-frame ones, with some missing. The data contain a few hundred thousand clones, about 83% of them singletons. The sequence was obtained from a man aged 40-55 years in good health and CMV-seronegative. V gene TRBV6-1 combines with J gene TRBJ1-2; TRBD1 matches at 7 bases. Sequencing was done on a sample of PBMCs. The CDR3 region is CASSEASGQRLYGYTF. The DNA for the CDR3 is TGTGCCAGCAGTGAAGCGTCGGGACAGAGACTCTATGGCTACACCTTC.